This is a list of T cell receptor beta chains from one sample in a study of T-cell memory formation after mild COVID-19. In TCRdb, the 5' RACE reads were re-called with MiXCR into one record per CDR3 protein. This sample has approximately 150,000 distinct CDR3 sequences, with about 15% found just once. The specimen was PBMCs or a T cell subset sorted from them (not recorded which). These receptors came from an adult woman who had mild COVID-19 (a few samples of this study predate the infection). Cell type and time point are not known. Each CDR3 is given with its conserved first and last residue. A D gene is named only where the DNA matches it firmly. Clone size is not always given. Where it is, it says once, few, many or a class for expanded clones.

j_call v_call clone_size d_call cdr3_aa cdr3_nt
TRBJ2-7 TRBV29-1 NA TRBD1 CSVTTGLTYEQYF TGCAGCGTCACGACAGGGTTAACCTACGAGCAGTACTTC
TRBJ2-5 TRBV24-1 few NA CATSKTGAQEETQYF TGTGCCACCAGTAAGACTGGGGCACAGGAAGAGACCCAGTACTTC
TRBJ2-1 TRBV6-5 few TRBD2 CASSRSGAYNEQFF TGTGCCAGCAGTCGTAGCGGGGCCTACAATGAGCAGTTCTTC
TRBJ1-4 TRBV6-5 few NA CASSYDSGEKLFF TGTGCCAGCAGTTACGACAGTGGCGAAAAACTGTTTTTT
TRBJ2-1 TRBV7-6 NA NA CASSFSGQAYNEQFF TGTGCCAGCAGCTTTTCGGGTCAAGCCTACAATGAGCAGTTCTTC
TRBJ2-7 TRBV5-6 NA TRBD2 CASSSSGGLGEQYF TGTGCCAGCAGCTCTAGCGGGGGTCTGGGGGAGCAGTACTTC
TRBJ2-1 TRBV6-6 few TRBD2 CASRHGLAGGDNEQFF TGTGCCAGCAGACACGGTCTAGCGGGAGGGGACAATGAGCAGTTCTTC
TRBJ2-3 TRBV30 NA NA CAWSPTDTQYF TGTGCCTGGAGCCCCACAGATACGCAGTATTTT
TRBJ2-3 TRBV9 few TRBD2 CASSEAGGVGTDTQYF TGTGCCAGCAGCGAAGCGGGGGGAGTGGGCACAGATACGCAGTATTTT
TRBJ1-2 TRBV9 few NA CASSGSELWLDYGYTF TGTGCCAGCAGCGGATCCGAATTGTGGTTAGACTATGGCTACACCTTC
TRBJ2-1 TRBV11-3 NA NA CASSLVTGPHNEQFF TGTGCCAGCAGCTTAGTAACAGGGCCACACAATGAGCAGTTCTTC
TRBJ2-7 TRBV5-6 NA TRBD1 CASSLGDSTLSGSYEQYF TGTGCCAGCAGCTTGGGGGACAGTACCCTGAGCGGCTCCTACGAGCAGTACTTC
TRBJ2-3 TRBV15 NA TRBD2 CATSRTGTRMKDTQYF TGTGCCACCAGCAGGACCGGGACTAGGATGAAAGATACGCAGTATTTT
TRBJ2-1 TRBV7-9 few NA CASSLEGSPYNEQFF TGTGCCAGCAGCTTAGAGGGTAGCCCCTACAATGAGCAGTTCTTC
TRBJ2-5 TRBV27 few TRBD1 CASSFGQGSLETQYF TGTGCCAGCAGTTTCGGACAGGGGAGCTTAGAGACCCAGTACTTC
TRBJ1-1 TRBV7-8 few TRBD1 CASSYPLTGVHTEAFF TGTGCCAGCAGTTACCCCCTGACAGGGGTTCACACTGAAGCTTTCTTT
TRBJ2-2 TRBV14 NA TRBD1 CASSQDLIRSSRTGANTGELFF TGTGCCAGCAGCCAAGATCTTATCCGCTCGAGCCGGACAGGGGCAAACACCGGGGAGCTGTTTTTT
TRBJ2-3 TRBV7-2 few TRBD2 CASSYGLAGSTDTQYF TGTGCCAGCAGCTACGGACTAGCGGGAAGCACAGATACGCAGTATTTT